This T cell receptor (beta chain) was documented in a study of CD8 T cells in ankylosing spondylitis. Study-level results: Clones linked to disease, bearing a CD8+ phenotype, were relatively rare in peripheral blood. Among TCR beta sequences, a motif of under 10 highly homologous variants appeared characteristic of ankylosing spondylitis blood. As reported, disease-linked clones showed significant enrichment in matched ankylosing spondylitis synovial fluid. Earlier reports found some motif variants in synovial fluid and blood in reactive arthritis.

In making TCR beta libraries, quantitative 5'-RACE with molecular barcodes was used. TCRdb reprocessed the 5' RACE reads via MiXCR and lists one record per CDR3 protein. This sample has about 480,000 distinct CDR3 sequences, with roughly 17% found just once. From germline, CDR1 is SEHNR and CDR2 FQNEAQ (reference sequence). The CDR3 contains 14 residues. In regard to this clonotype: The antigen remains undetermined. Its ends do not fully match the called genes, so a read error is possible.

This chain joins TRBV7-9 and TRBJ1-1, with unresolved D. The sequence was obtained from a male donor with ankylosing spondylitis. Sequencing was carried out using blood, either unsorted or a sorted T cell fraction (not recorded which). Here the CDR3 DNA reads TGTGCCAGCACCTTAAAGACCATGAACACTGAAGCTTTCTTT. This codes for CASTLKTMNTEAFF. Combining the CDR3 with reference TRBV7-9 and TRBJ1-1 gives the whole variable domain DTGVSQNPRHKITKRGQNVTFRCDPISEHNRLYWYRQTLGQGPEFLTYFQNEAQLEKSRLLSDRFSAERPKGSFSTLEIQRTEQGDSAMYLCASTLKTMNTEAFFGQGTRLTVV.